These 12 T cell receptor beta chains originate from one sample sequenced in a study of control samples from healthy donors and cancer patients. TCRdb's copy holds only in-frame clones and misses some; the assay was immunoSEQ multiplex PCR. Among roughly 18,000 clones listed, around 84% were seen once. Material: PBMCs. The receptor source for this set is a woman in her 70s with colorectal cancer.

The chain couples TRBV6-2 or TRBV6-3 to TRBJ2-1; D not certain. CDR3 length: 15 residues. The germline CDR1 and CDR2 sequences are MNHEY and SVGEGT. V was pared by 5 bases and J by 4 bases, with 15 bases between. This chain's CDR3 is CASSGRAELYNEQFF. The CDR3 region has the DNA TGTGCCAGCAGTGGCCGGGCGGAGCTTTACAATGAGCAGTTCTTC.

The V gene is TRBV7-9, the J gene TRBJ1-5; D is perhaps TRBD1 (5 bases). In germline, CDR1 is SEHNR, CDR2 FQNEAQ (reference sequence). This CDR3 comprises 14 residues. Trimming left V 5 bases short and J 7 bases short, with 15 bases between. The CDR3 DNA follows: TGTGCCAGCAGCCATGACAGAGAAAGACAGCCCCAGCATTTT. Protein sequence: CASSHDRERQPQHF.

The CDR3 loop reads CASSIDPFWGNQPQHF. For the CDR3, the DNA is TGTGCCAGTAGTATAGATCCTTTCTGGGGCAATCAGCCCCAGCATTTT. This sequence joins TRBV19 and TRBJ1-5; D gene ambiguous. The CDR3 covers 16 residues. Germline CDR1 is LNHDA and CDR2 is SQIVND (reference sequence). Trimming removed 0 bases at V and 2 bases at J, with 11 bases between.

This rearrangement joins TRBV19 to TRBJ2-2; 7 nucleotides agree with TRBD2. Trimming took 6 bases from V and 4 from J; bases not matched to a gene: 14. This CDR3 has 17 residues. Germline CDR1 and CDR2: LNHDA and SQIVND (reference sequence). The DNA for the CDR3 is TGTGCCAGTAGCTCGAGGTTCGGGGGGTCGAGCACCGGGGAGCTGTTTTTT. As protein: CASSSRFGGSSTGELFF. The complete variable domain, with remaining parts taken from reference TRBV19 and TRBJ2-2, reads DGGITQSPKYLFRKEGQNVTLSCEQNLNHDAMYWYRQDPGQGLRLIYYSQIVNDFQKGDIAEGYSVSREKKESFPLTVTSAQKNPTAFYLCASSSRFGGSSTGELFFGEGSRLTVL.

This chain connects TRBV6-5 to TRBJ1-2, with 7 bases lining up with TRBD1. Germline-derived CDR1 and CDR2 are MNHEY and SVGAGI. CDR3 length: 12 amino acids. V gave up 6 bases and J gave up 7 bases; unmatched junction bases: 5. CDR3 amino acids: CASSPDRAGYTF. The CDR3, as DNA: TGTGCCAGCAGCCCAGACAGGGCTGGCTACACCTTC.

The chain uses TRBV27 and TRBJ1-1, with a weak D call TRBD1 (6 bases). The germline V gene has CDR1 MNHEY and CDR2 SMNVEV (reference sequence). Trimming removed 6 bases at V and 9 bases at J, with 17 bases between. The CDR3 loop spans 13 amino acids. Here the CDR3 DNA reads TGTGCCAGCAGCCAATTGGGGGGCCCCCAAGCTTTCTTT. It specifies CASSQLGGPQAFF.

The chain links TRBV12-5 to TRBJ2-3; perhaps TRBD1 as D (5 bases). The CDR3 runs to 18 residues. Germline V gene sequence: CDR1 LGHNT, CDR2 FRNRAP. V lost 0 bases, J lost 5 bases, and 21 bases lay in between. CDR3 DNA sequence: TGTGCTAGTGGTTTGGTACGTCCAGACCTAGGGGCAGGAGATACGCAGTATTTT. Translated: CASGLVRPDLGAGDTQYF.

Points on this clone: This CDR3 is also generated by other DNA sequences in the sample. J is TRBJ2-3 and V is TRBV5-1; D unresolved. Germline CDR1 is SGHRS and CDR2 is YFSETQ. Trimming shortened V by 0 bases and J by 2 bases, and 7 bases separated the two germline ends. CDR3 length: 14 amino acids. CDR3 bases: TGCGCCAGCAGCTTGGAAGGGTACACAGATACGCAGTATTTT. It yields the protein CASSLEGYTDTQYF.

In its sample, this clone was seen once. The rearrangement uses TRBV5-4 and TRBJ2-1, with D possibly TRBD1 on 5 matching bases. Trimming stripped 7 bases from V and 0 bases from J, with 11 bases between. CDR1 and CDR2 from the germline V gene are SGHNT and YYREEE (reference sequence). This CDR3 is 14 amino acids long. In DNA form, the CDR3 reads TGTGCCAGCCTAGACAGTAACTCCTACAATGAGCAGTTCTTC. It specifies CASLDSNSYNEQFF.

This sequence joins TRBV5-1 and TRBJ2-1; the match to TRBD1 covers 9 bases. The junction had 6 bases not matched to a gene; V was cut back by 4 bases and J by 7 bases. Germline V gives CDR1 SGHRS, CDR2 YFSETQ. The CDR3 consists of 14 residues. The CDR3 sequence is CASSGDREGNEQFF. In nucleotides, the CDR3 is TGCGCCAGCAGCGGGGACAGGGAGGGGAATGAGCAGTTCTTC.

The CDR3, as DNA: TGTGCCTGGGACCGGGACTACCATAACTATGGCTACACCTTC. Its protein product is CAWDRDYHNYGYTF. The chain uses TRBV30 and TRBJ1-2; D may be TRBD1 (5 bases). V was shortened by 5 bases and J by 1 base, with 14 bases between the two germline ends. Germline-derived CDR1 and CDR2 are GTSNPN and SVGIG (reference sequence). This CDR3 has 14 amino acids.

The CDR3 region has the DNA TGCGCCAGCAGTGAGTCTAGAGGCGCCAGCGAGCAGTTCTTC. Its translation: CASSESRGASEQFF. This rearrangement joins TRBV10-1 to TRBJ2-1; D gene ambiguous. Trimming took 0 bases from V and 10 from J, leaving 13 bases between them. The CDR3 totals 14 residues. From germline, CDR1 is WNHNN and CDR2 SYGVQD (reference sequence).